This T cell receptor (beta chain) was identified during a study of blood T cell repertoires in COVID-19. This CDR3 contains 15 residues. CDR1 is SGHRS, CDR2 YFSETQ, per germline. V lost 4 bases and J 4 bases, leaving 15 bases between the germline ends. As processed by the authors: For nucleated cells, counts were estimated from reference gene primer amplification. Clones were read by immunoSEQ multiplex PCR, and TCRdb kept only the in-frame ones, dropping some. V and J calls and clone size are given by that table; D and trimming were obtained from the DNA. The sample holds around 230,000 clones; approximately 88% are singletons and the top ten take 2% to 3%.

The chain couples TRBV5-1 to TRBJ1-5; D is possibly TRBD1 (5 bases). The clonotype comes from a woman aged 35 to 49 with acute COVID-19. The sample comprised PBMCs or T cells enriched from blood (not recorded which). CDR3 region: CASSPGGGDNQPQHF. Here the CDR3 DNA reads TGCGCCAGCAGCCCCGGCGGAGGGGATAATCAGCCCCAGCATTTT.